This T cell receptor (beta chain) is from a study of T cells in Graves' hyperthyroidism and ophthalmopathy. General study findings and limits: Separating ophthalmopathy from stable hyperthyroidism was achieved by a 13 V-J model.

Worth noting for this clonotype: Its antigen remains unknown.

Ophthalmopathy cases met thresholds of Clinical Activity Score at least 3, NOSPECS grade at least 4 and duration under 3 months. The trim removed 4 bases at V and 5 bases at J, leaving 7 bases unmatched. From germline, CDR1 is MNHEY and CDR2 SVGAGI. The CDR3 covers 16 residues. Amplified TCR beta CDR3 regions came from RNA transcripts. The HTBI primer set drove a first-round RT-PCR of the TCR CDR3. In TCRdb, the multiplex PCR reads were re-called with MiXCR into one record per CDR3 protein. The profile covers about half a million distinct CDR3 sequences, with about 15% appearing a single time and 25% to 30% taken by the ten largest.

The TCR sequence derives from a woman in her thirties with Graves' ophthalmopathy. The material sequenced was blood. The chain links TRBV6-5 to TRBJ2-5; 13 bases map to TRBD2. CDR3 loop: CASSSWTSGSYETQYF. DNA for the CDR3: TGTGCCAGCAGTTCCTGGACTAGCGGGAGCTATGAGACCCAGTACTTC.